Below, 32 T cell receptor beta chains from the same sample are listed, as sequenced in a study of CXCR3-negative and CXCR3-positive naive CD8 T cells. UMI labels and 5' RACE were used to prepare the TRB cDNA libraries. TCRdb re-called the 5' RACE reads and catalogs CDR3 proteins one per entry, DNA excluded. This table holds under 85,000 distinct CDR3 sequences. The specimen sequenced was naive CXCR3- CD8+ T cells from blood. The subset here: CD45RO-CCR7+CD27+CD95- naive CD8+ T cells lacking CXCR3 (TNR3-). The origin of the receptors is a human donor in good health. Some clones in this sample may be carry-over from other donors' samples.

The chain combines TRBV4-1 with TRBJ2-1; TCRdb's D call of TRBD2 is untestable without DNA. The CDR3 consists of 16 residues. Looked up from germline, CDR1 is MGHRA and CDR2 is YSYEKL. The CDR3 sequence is CASSQGSGGAYNEQFF.

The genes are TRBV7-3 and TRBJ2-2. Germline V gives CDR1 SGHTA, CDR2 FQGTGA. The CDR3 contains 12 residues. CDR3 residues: CASSWGTGELFF.

The CDR3 loop reads CASSLGQAVGSDEQFF. This chain joins TRBV6-5 and TRBJ2-1; TCRdb selects TRBD1, and the lack of DNA leaves this call unchecked. In germline, CDR1 is MNHEY, CDR2 SVGAGI. There are 16 residues in the CDR3.

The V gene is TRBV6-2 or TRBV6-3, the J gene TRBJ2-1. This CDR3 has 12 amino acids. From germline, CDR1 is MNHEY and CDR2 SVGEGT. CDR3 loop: CASSLDLIVEFF.

The CDR3 is CASSATPYNEQFF. V usage is TRBV19 and J usage is TRBJ2-1. CDR1 and CDR2 (germline): LNHDA, SQIVND (reference sequence). The length of the CDR3 is 13 residues.

CDR3 loop: CASSLSGTSGPSSYEQYF. V usage is TRBV27 and J usage is TRBJ2-7; TCRdb reports TRBD2, a call that lacks DNA to check it against. This CDR3 comprises 18 residues. Germline V gene sequence: CDR1 MNHEY, CDR2 SMNVEV (reference sequence).

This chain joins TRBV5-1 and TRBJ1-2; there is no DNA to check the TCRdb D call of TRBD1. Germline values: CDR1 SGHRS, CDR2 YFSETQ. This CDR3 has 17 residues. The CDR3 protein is CASSLDPGTGGIYGYTF.

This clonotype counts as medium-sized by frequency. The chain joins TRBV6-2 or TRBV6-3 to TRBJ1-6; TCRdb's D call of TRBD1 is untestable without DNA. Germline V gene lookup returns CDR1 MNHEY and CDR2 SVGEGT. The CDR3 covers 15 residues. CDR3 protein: CASSLGTAPNSPLHF.

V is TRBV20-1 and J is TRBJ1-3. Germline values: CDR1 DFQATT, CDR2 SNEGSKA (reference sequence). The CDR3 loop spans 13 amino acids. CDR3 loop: CSAREGIRNTIYF.

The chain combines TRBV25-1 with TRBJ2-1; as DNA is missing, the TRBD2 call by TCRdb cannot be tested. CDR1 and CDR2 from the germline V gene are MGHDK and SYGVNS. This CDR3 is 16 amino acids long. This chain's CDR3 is CASSPRTSLEGNEQFF.

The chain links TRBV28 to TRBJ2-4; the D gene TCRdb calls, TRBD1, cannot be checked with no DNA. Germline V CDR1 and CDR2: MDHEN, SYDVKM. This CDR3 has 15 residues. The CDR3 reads CASSWRGLAKNIQYF.

The CDR3 loop reads CASREDGGDHQETQYF. The rearrangement joins TRBV12-3 or TRBV12-4 to TRBJ2-5; the D gene TCRdb calls, TRBD1, cannot be checked with no DNA. The CDR3 sequence is 16 residues long.

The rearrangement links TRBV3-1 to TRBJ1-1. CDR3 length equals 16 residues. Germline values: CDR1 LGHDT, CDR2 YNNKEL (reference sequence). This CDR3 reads CASSQDLQVLVDEAFF.

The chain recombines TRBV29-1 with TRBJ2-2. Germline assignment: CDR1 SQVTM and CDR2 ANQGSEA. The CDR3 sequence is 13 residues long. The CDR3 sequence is CSVGLLNTGELFF.

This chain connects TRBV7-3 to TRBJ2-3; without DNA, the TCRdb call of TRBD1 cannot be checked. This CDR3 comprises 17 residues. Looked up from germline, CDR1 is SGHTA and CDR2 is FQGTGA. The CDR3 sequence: CASSLKLGTEPTDTQYF.

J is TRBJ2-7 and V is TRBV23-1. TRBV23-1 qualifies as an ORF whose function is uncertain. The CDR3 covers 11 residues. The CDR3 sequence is CASSQSPGRYF.

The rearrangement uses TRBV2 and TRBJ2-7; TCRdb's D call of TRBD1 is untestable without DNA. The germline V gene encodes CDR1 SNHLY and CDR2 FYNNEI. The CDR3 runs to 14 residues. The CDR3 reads CASSEGGQNYEQYF. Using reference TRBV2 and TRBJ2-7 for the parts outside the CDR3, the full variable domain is EPEVTQTPSHQVTQMGQEVILRCVPISNHLYFYWYRQILGQKVEFLVSFYNNEISEKSEIFDDQFSVERPDGSNFTLKIRSTKLEDSAMYFCASSEGGQNYEQYFGPGTRLTVT.

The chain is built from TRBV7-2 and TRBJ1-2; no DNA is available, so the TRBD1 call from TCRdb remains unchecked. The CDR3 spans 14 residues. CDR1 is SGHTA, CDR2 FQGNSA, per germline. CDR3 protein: CASSLLPGPDGYTF.

The CDR3: CSEGGGRNEQFF. This chain connects TRBV29-1 to TRBJ2-1; no DNA is available, so the TRBD2 call from TCRdb remains unchecked. The CDR3 spans 12 residues. Germline CDR1 is SQVTM and CDR2 is ANQGSEA.

The CDR3: CSVPLTVYNEQFF. The genes are TRBV29-1 and TRBJ2-1; TCRdb proposes TRBD1, but this gene call is untestable without DNA. Germline assignment: CDR1 SQVTM and CDR2 ANQGSEA. The CDR3 contains 13 residues.

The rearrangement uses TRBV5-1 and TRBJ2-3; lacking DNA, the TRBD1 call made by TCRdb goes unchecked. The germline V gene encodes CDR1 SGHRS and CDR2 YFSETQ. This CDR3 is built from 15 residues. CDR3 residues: CASSSGDREPDTQYF.

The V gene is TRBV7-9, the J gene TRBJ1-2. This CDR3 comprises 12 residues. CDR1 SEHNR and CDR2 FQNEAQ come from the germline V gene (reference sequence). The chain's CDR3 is CASSSGGIGYTF.

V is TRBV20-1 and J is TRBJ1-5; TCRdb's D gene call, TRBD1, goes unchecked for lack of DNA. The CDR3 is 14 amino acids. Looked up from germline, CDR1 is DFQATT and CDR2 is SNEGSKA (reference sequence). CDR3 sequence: CSASSGTGAQPQHF.

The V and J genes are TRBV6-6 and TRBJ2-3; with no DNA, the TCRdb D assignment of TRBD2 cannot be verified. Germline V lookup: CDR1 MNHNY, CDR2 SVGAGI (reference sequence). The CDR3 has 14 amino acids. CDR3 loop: CASTLAGGTDTQYF.

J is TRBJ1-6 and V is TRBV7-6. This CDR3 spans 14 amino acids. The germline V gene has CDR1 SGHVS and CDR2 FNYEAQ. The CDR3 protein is CASSLGGSNSPLHF.

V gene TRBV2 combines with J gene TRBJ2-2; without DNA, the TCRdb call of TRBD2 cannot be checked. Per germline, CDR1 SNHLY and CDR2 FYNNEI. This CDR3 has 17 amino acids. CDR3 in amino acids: CASSGPWREGDTGELFF.

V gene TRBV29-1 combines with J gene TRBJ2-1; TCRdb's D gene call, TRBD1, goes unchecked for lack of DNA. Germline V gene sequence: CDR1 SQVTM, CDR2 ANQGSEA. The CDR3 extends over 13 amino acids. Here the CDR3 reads CSVLRGGGNEQFF.

The CDR3: CSAVLSTDTQYF. The chain carries TRBV29-1 and TRBJ2-3. Germline CDR1 and CDR2: SQVTM and ANQGSEA. The CDR3 covers 12 residues.

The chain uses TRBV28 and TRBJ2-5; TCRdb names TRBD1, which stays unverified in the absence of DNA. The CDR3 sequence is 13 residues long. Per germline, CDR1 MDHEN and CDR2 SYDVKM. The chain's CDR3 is CASLPGSQETQYF.

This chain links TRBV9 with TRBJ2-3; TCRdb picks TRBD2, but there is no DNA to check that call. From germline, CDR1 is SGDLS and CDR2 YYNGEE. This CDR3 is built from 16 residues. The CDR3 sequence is CASSVSRLDSTDTQYF.

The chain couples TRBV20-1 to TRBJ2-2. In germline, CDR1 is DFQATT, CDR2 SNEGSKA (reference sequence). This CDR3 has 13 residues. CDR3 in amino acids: CSASFRHDGELFF.

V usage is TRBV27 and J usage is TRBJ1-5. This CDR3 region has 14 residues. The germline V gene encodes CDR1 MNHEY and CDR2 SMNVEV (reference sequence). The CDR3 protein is CASTPSIRNQPQHF.